This is a list of T cell receptor beta chains from one sample in a study of T cells after yellow fever vaccination. MiXCR, run by TCRdb on the 5' RACE reads, gives a single entry per CDR3 protein. The data show tens of thousands of distinct CDR3 sequences, with around 6.5% seen just once and 40% to 45% held by the top ten. Specimen: CD8+ T cells sorted from PBMCs, collected on the day of the first yellow fever vaccination. All receptors come from a young man who received the YFV17D yellow fever vaccine. The CDR3 runs from the conserved cysteine through the conserved F or W. The D gene is left open where the match is weak. A row's size may be missing; if present it is once, few, many or a size class.

V gene: TRBV7-6
clone size: -
J gene: TRBJ2-3
D gene: -
CDR3 protein: CASSLVPATDTQYF
CDR3 DNA: TGTGCCAGCAGCTTAGTTCCAGCCACAGATACGCAGTATTTT

V gene: TRBV4-2
clone size: many
J gene: TRBJ2-4
D gene: TRBD2
CDR3 protein: CASSQDWTSGVIGKNIQYF
CDR3 DNA: TGTGCCAGCAGCCAAGATTGGACTAGCGGGGTAATAGGCAAAAACATTCAGTACTTC

V gene: TRBV6-5
clone size: few
J gene: TRBJ2-5
D gene: -
CDR3 protein: CASSYSDLSAQETQYF
CDR3 DNA: TGTGCCAGCAGTTACTCAGACCTTAGCGCCCAAGAGACCCAGTACTTC

V gene: TRBV4-1
clone size: many
J gene: TRBJ1-4
D gene: -
CDR3 protein: CASSQEQAFNEKLFF
CDR3 DNA: TGCGCCAGCAGCCAAGAGCAGGCCTTCAATGAAAAACTGTTTTTT

V gene: TRBV20-1
clone size: -
J gene: TRBJ2-7
D gene: -
CDR3 protein: CSARSRDRLYEQYF
CDR3 DNA: TGCAGTGCAAGATCTCGGGACCGCCTCTACGAGCAGTACTTC

V gene: TRBV20-1
clone size: -
J gene: TRBJ1-3
D gene: -
CDR3 protein: CSARARGSRSGNTIYF
CDR3 DNA: TGCAGTGCTAGAGCACGGGGGTCCCGCTCTGGAAACACCATATATTTT

V gene: TRBV12-3/TRBV12-4
clone size: many
J gene: TRBJ1-2
D gene: -
CDR3 protein: CASRIGTYGYTF
CDR3 DNA: TGTGCCAGCAGAATAGGGACCTATGGCTACACCTTC

V gene: TRBV20-1
clone size: few
J gene: TRBJ2-7
D gene: TRBD2
CDR3 protein: CSARRLAGVISYEQYF
CDR3 DNA: TGCAGTGCTAGAAGGTTAGCGGGGGTCATCTCCTACGAGCAGTACTTC

V gene: TRBV14
clone size: many
J gene: TRBJ2-1
D gene: TRBD1
CDR3 protein: CASSQLTGVWYEQFF
CDR3 DNA: TGTGCCAGCAGCCAGCTAACAGGGGTCTGGTATGAGCAGTTCTTC

V gene: TRBV6-5
clone size: few
J gene: TRBJ2-7
D gene: -
CDR3 protein: CASSYPGQSFYEQYF
CDR3 DNA: TGTGCCAGCAGTTACCCCGGACAGTCTTTCTACGAGCAGTACTTC

V gene: TRBV6-1
clone size: few
J gene: TRBJ2-1
D gene: TRBD2
CDR3 protein: CASSWGLAHEQFF
CDR3 DNA: TGTGCCAGCAGCTGGGGACTAGCTCACGAGCAGTTCTTC

V gene: TRBV20-1
clone size: -
J gene: TRBJ1-5
D gene: -
CDR3 protein: CSAPVDFGGQPQHF
CDR3 DNA: TGCAGTGCTCCGGTGGACTTCGGCGGGCAGCCCCAGCATTTT

V gene: TRBV12-3/TRBV12-4
clone size: few
J gene: TRBJ1-1
D gene: -
CDR3 protein: CASSSTVNTEAFF
CDR3 DNA: TGTGCCAGCAGCTCGACAGTGAACACTGAAGCTTTCTTT

V gene: TRBV6-1
clone size: few
J gene: TRBJ2-3
D gene: -
CDR3 protein: CASSDGFSTDTQYF
CDR3 DNA: TGTGCCAGCAGTGACGGTTTTAGCACAGATACGCAGTATTTT

V gene: TRBV5-1
clone size: many
J gene: TRBJ2-3
D gene: -
CDR3 protein: CASSFGADTQYF
CDR3 DNA: TGCGCCAGCAGCTTTGGGGCAGATACGCAGTATTTT

V gene: TRBV6-5
clone size: -
J gene: TRBJ2-2
D gene: TRBD2
CDR3 protein: CASSYRTSGELFF
CDR3 DNA: TGTGCCAGCAGTTACCGGACTAGTGGGGAGCTGTTTTTT

V gene: TRBV13
clone size: few
J gene: TRBJ2-7
D gene: -
CDR3 protein: CASSPDGSNGYEQYF
CDR3 DNA: TGTGCCAGCAGCCCCGATGGGAGTAACGGGTACGAGCAGTACTTC

V gene: TRBV27
clone size: many
J gene: TRBJ2-3
D gene: TRBD2
CDR3 protein: CASSLWPGLAGATDTQYF
CDR3 DNA: TGTGCCAGCAGTTTATGGCCTGGACTAGCGGGGGCCACAGATACGCAGTATTTT

V gene: TRBV4-3
clone size: -
J gene: TRBJ1-5
D gene: -
CDR3 protein: CASSQRTNSNQPQHF
CDR3 DNA: TGCGCCAGCAGCCAAAGGACGAATAGCAATCAGCCCCAGCATTTT

V gene: TRBV12-3/TRBV12-4
clone size: -
J gene: TRBJ2-1
D gene: -
CDR3 protein: CASSWTAGLTVTDEQFF
CDR3 DNA: TGTGCCAGCAGCTGGACCGCGGGACTCACTGTTACCGATGAGCAGTTCTTC

V gene: TRBV7-9
clone size: few
J gene: TRBJ2-1
D gene: -
CDR3 protein: CASSLVLVNEQFF
CDR3 DNA: TGTGCCAGCAGCTTAGTACTAGTGAATGAGCAGTTCTTC

V gene: TRBV6-2/TRBV6-3
clone size: -
J gene: TRBJ1-5
D gene: -
CDR3 protein: CASSYSTLSGTQWSQHF
CDR3 DNA: TGTGCCAGCAGTTACTCTACGCTGTCCGGGACTCAGTGGTCCCAGCATTTT

V gene: TRBV4-1
clone size: many
J gene: TRBJ1-1
D gene: -
CDR3 protein: CASSQIGNTEAFF
CDR3 DNA: TGCGCCAGCAGCCAAATCGGGAACACTGAAGCTTTCTTT

V gene: TRBV7-9
clone size: many
J gene: TRBJ2-7
D gene: TRBD1
CDR3 protein: CASLPLDRGVHEQYF
CDR3 DNA: TGTGCCAGCCTGCCCTTGGACAGGGGGGTCCACGAGCAGTACTTC

V gene: TRBV14
clone size: -
J gene: TRBJ2-2
D gene: -
CDR3 protein: CASSPWGTGELFF
CDR3 DNA: TGTGCCAGCAGCCCATGGGGCACCGGGGAGCTGTTTTTT

V gene: TRBV11-2
clone size: many
J gene: TRBJ2-1
D gene: -
CDR3 protein: CASSLQAGEQFF
CDR3 DNA: TGTGCCAGCAGCCTACAAGCGGGTGAGCAGTTCTTC

V gene: TRBV5-1
clone size: -
J gene: TRBJ1-2
D gene: TRBD1
CDR3 protein: CASRGQVQVKGGYTF
CDR3 DNA: TGCGCCAGCAGGGGACAGGTCCAAGTAAAGGGAGGCTACACCTTC

V gene: TRBV7-3
clone size: -
J gene: TRBJ2-3
D gene: TRBD1
CDR3 protein: CASSLTGTGVTDTQYF
CDR3 DNA: TGTGCCAGCAGCTTAACCGGGACAGGGGTCACAGATACGCAGTATTTT

V gene: TRBV6-6
clone size: many
J gene: TRBJ1-1
D gene: -
CDR3 protein: CASRVGMNTEAFF
CDR3 DNA: TGTGCCAGCAGGGTTGGGATGAACACTGAAGCTTTCTTT

V gene: TRBV12-3/TRBV12-4
clone size: few
J gene: TRBJ2-5
D gene: -
CDR3 protein: CASRNGVYQETQYF
CDR3 DNA: TGTGCCAGCAGAAACGGGGTATACCAAGAGACCCAGTACTTC

V gene: TRBV4-1
clone size: -
J gene: TRBJ2-3
D gene: -
CDR3 protein: CASSQTTRSTDTQYF
CDR3 DNA: TGCGCCAGCAGCCAAACGACCAGGTCCACAGATACGCAGTATTTT

V gene: TRBV9
clone size: many
J gene: TRBJ2-1
D gene: -
CDR3 protein: CASSPGSDSYNEQFF
CDR3 DNA: TGTGCCAGCAGCCCGGGGTCTGACTCCTACAATGAGCAGTTCTTC

V gene: TRBV7-9
clone size: many
J gene: TRBJ1-1
D gene: -
CDR3 protein: CASSFGRMNTEAFF
CDR3 DNA: TGTGCCAGCAGCTTTGGAAGAATGAACACTGAAGCTTTCTTT

V gene: TRBV12-3/TRBV12-4
clone size: many
J gene: TRBJ2-7
D gene: -
CDR3 protein: CASSLWGSEQYF
CDR3 DNA: TGTGCCAGCAGTTTATGGGGCTCCGAGCAGTACTTC

V gene: TRBV24-1
clone size: many
J gene: TRBJ2-1
D gene: -
CDR3 protein: CATSDGLNEQFF
CDR3 DNA: TGTGCCACCAGTGATGGACTTAATGAGCAGTTCTTC

V gene: TRBV20-1
clone size: many
J gene: TRBJ2-3
D gene: -
CDR3 protein: CSASLGGRADTQYF
CDR3 DNA: TGCAGTGCTAGTTTGGGGGGAAGGGCAGATACGCAGTATTTT

V gene: TRBV19
clone size: -
J gene: TRBJ1-5
D gene: -
CDR3 protein: CASLGQRANQPQHF
CDR3 DNA: TGTGCCAGCTTGGGGCAGAGGGCCAATCAGCCCCAGCATTTT

V gene: TRBV9
clone size: -
J gene: TRBJ1-4
D gene: -
CDR3 protein: CASSVDGEPEKLFF
CDR3 DNA: TGTGCCAGCAGCGTAGACGGAGAGCCTGAAAAACTGTTTTTT

V gene: TRBV6-4
clone size: -
J gene: TRBJ1-2
D gene: TRBD1
CDR3 protein: CASKSGQGALWYGYTF
CDR3 DNA: TGTGCCAGCAAATCGGGACAGGGGGCTTTGTGGTATGGCTACACCTTC

V gene: TRBV4-1
clone size: many
J gene: TRBJ2-5
D gene: -
CDR3 protein: CASSPRLTLQETQYF
CDR3 DNA: TGCGCCAGCAGCCCACGGCTCACACTCCAAGAGACCCAGTACTTC

V gene: TRBV29-1
clone size: many
J gene: TRBJ2-3
D gene: TRBD1
CDR3 protein: CSVDLDRATDTQYF
CDR3 DNA: TGCAGCGTTGACCTCGACAGGGCCACAGATACGCAGTATTTT

V gene: TRBV25-1
clone size: -
J gene: TRBJ2-3
D gene: -
CDR3 protein: CASGASGTDTQYF
CDR3 DNA: TGTGCCAGCGGAGCATCTGGCACAGATACGCAGTATTTT

V gene: TRBV7-9
clone size: -
J gene: TRBJ1-1
D gene: TRBD1
CDR3 protein: CASSLTPTGSPEAFF
CDR3 DNA: TGTGCCAGCAGCTTAACTCCGACAGGGTCCCCTGAAGCTTTCTTT

V gene: TRBV11-2
clone size: few
J gene: TRBJ2-3
D gene: TRBD2
CDR3 protein: CASSFLLGTSGETDTQYF
CDR3 DNA: TGTGCCAGCAGCTTCCTCCTGGGGACTAGCGGGGAAACAGATACGCAGTATTTT

V gene: TRBV7-6
clone size: many
J gene: TRBJ2-3
D gene: TRBD2
CDR3 protein: CASSLAAGRPDTQYF
CDR3 DNA: TGTGCCAGCAGCTTAGCAGCGGGGAGACCAGATACGCAGTATTTT

V gene: TRBV30
clone size: few
J gene: TRBJ2-7
D gene: -
CDR3 protein: CAWSFASNYEQYF
CDR3 DNA: TGTGCCTGGAGTTTCGCTTCGAACTACGAGCAGTACTTC

V gene: TRBV28
clone size: few
J gene: TRBJ2-3
D gene: TRBD2
CDR3 protein: CANARGGAADTQYF
CDR3 DNA: TGTGCCAACGCACGGGGGGGTGCGGCAGATACGCAGTATTTT

V gene: TRBV6-1
clone size: few
J gene: TRBJ1-3
D gene: TRBD1
CDR3 protein: CASRQGQGILRNTIYF
CDR3 DNA: TGTGCCAGCAGACAGGGACAGGGAATCTTAAGAAACACCATATATTTT

V gene: TRBV11-2
clone size: -
J gene: TRBJ1-1
D gene: -
CDR3 protein: CGSSLTRGAYTEAFF
CDR3 DNA: TGTGGCAGCAGCTTAACCCGGGGGGCTTACACTGAAGCTTTCTTT

V gene: TRBV5-8
clone size: few
J gene: TRBJ2-1
D gene: -
CDR3 protein: CASSLVAAYNEQFF
CDR3 DNA: TGTGCCAGCAGCTTGGTAGCGGCGTACAATGAGCAGTTCTTC

V gene: TRBV7-8
clone size: many
J gene: TRBJ2-5
D gene: -
CDR3 protein: CASSLVRAELRETQYF
CDR3 DNA: TGTGCCAGCAGCTTAGTGCGGGCAGAACTTCGAGAGACCCAGTACTTC

V gene: TRBV2
clone size: few
J gene: TRBJ2-3
D gene: TRBD2
CDR3 protein: CASSDLAGPSTDTQYF
CDR3 DNA: TGTGCCAGCAGTGATTTAGCGGGGCCCAGCACAGATACGCAGTATTTT

V gene: TRBV7-2
clone size: many
J gene: TRBJ1-2
D gene: -
CDR3 protein: CASSTTVSYGYTF
CDR3 DNA: TGTGCCAGCAGCACAACAGTCTCCTATGGCTACACCTTC

V gene: TRBV7-9
clone size: -
J gene: TRBJ2-6
D gene: -
CDR3 protein: CASSLALGFGANVLTF
CDR3 DNA: TGTGCCAGCAGCTTAGCGCTCGGGTTCGGGGCCAACGTCCTGACTTTC

V gene: TRBV19
clone size: -
J gene: TRBJ1-1
D gene: -
CDR3 protein: CASSLGSSEAFF
CDR3 DNA: TGTGCCAGTAGTCTCGGGTCCTCTGAAGCTTTCTTT

V gene: TRBV23-1
clone size: -
J gene: TRBJ2-5
D gene: -
CDR3 protein: CASSQHREETQYF
CDR3 DNA: TGCGCCAGCAGTCAGCACAGGGAGGAGACCCAGTACTTC

V gene: TRBV6-1
clone size: -
J gene: TRBJ1-2
D gene: -
CDR3 protein: CASRTHEGDFYGYTF
CDR3 DNA: TGTGCCAGCAGAACACATGAAGGGGACTTCTATGGCTACACCTTC

V gene: TRBV4-1
clone size: -
J gene: TRBJ2-3
D gene: TRBD2
CDR3 protein: CASSQRAGGQSDTQYF
CDR3 DNA: TGCGCCAGCAGCCAACGTGCGGGGGGTCAATCAGATACGCAGTATTTT

V gene: TRBV4-1
clone size: few
J gene: TRBJ2-1
D gene: TRBD2
CDR3 protein: CASSHTGTSGGAVYNEQFF
CDR3 DNA: TGCGCCAGCAGCCATACCGGGACTAGCGGGGGGGCTGTCTACAATGAGCAGTTCTTC